These 2 T cell receptor beta chains share one sample of origin, sequenced in a study of T cell clonality in common variable immunodeficiency. This table comes from immunoSEQ multiplex PCR, and its TCRdb copy is limited to in-frame clones, with some not included. The specimen has roughly 42,000 clones, none found just once. Sequenced material: peripheral blood mononuclear cells. Every receptor here comes from a person aged 18 to 70 in good health.

This clone has at least ten counts. The sequenced fragment ends 3 residues before the CDR3 boundary, so the rest is inferred from the germline J gene. J is TRBJ2-2 and V is TRBV2; D gene ambiguous. CDR1 SNHLY and CDR2 FYNNEI come from the germline V gene. This CDR3 has 15 amino acids. The V end was cut by 5 bases, the J end by 0 bases, with 10 bases between. The CDR3 is CASSPPVANTGELFF. CDR3 DNA, as far as it was read: TGTGCCAGCAGTCCCCCTGTCGCGAACACCGGGGAG.

About this clone itself: The DNA ends 3 residues before the CDR3 does, and the rest of the CDR3 is filled in from the germline J gene. The chain uses TRBV20-1 and TRBJ2-3, with D tentatively TRBD1 (6 bases). CDR1 is DFQATT and CDR2 is SNEGSKA in the germline V gene (reference sequence). The CDR3 is 14 amino acids. The CDR3 bases that were read are TGCAGTGCTAGAGATTGGGACAAAGAAGAGACG. Its translation is CSARDWDKEET. The CDR3 in its entirety is CSARDWDKEETQYF.